This record covers a single TCR beta chain. Profiling relied on immunoSEQ multiplex PCR, and the TCRdb table lists in-frame clones only, not all of them. The sample has 560,000 or so clones; approximately 96% are singletons. The data derive from a study of shared clonotypes between healthy human individuals. Naive CD8 cells, CD45RO-negative and positively selected for CCR7, excluded terminally differentiated effector memory CD45RA+ cells. The sequencing input was naive CD8+ T cells sorted from blood. The TCR comes from a woman under 40 in good health.

The CDR3 bases are TGTGCCAGCAGCTTAGACCCTGGCGGGAGGGGAGAGACCCAGTACTTC. Translating gives CASSLDPGGRGETQYF. This sequence joins TRBV7-8 and TRBJ2-5; 9 bases match TRBD2. V dropped 1 base and J dropped 4; count of bases not matched to a gene: 7. The CDR3 runs 16 residues. Germline CDR1 reads SGHVS; CDR2 reads FQNEAQ.